These 11 T cell receptor beta chains share one sample of origin, sequenced in a study of T-cell reconstitution after alpha-beta-depleted transplantation in children (dated by TCRdb to 2016 to 2017). Receptor amplification or capture employed PCR. Reads for this sample came from an Illumina HiSeq 2500. TCR library preparation used molecular barcoding, with unique molecular identifiers applied to normalize quantification of the TCRbeta repertoire. The public reads were run again by TCRdb, first through fastp at Q25 and then through MiXCR, and only productive beta chains were kept. Rows are unified per CDR3 protein, each entry keeping the most common DNA and genes. The sample table shows 150,000 to 250,000 distinct CDR3 sequences, and roughly 15% are seen once. The biggest ten clones account for less than 15% of the sample. The material was PBMCs from the stem cell graft donor, obtained from the stem cell graft. Every receptor here comes from a human donor who donated a stem cell graft to a child with acute lymphoblastic leukemia.

This clonotype has at least ten counts. The chain recombines TRBV5-1 with TRBJ2-3; D uncertain. The CDR3 loop spans 13 amino acids. Per the germline V gene, CDR1 is SGHRS and CDR2 is YFSETQ. Trimming shortened V by 1 base and J by 2 bases, and 5 bases separated the two germline ends. The CDR3, as DNA: TGCGCCAGCAGCTTGACGTTCACAGATACGCAGTATTTT. This translates into CASSLTFTDTQYF.

This clonotype was recorded many times. This chain uses TRBV18 with TRBJ2-6; D remains unclear. V lost 6 bases and J 1 base, leaving 10 bases between the germline ends. The CDR3 totals 15 residues. Germline V lookup: CDR1 KGHSH, CDR2 LQKENI. In DNA, the CDR3 is TGTGCCAGCTCCCTTGAGTTATCTGGGGCCAACGTCCTGACTTTC. Translation: CASSLELSGANVLTF.

A word on this clonotype: A read error is possible here, since a much larger clone lies one base away. The rearrangement uses TRBV30 and TRBJ2-4, with 11 bases that match TRBD1. The CDR3 length is 18 residues. Germline V gene data show CDR1 as GTSNPN and CDR2 as SVGIG (reference sequence). Here the CDR3 DNA reads TGTGCCTGGAGTGTATCCGGACAGGGGGCTTTGTCCAAAAACAGTCAGTACTTC. This codes for CAWSVSGQGALSKNSQYF.

Ten or more counts support this clonotype. The chain links TRBV5-5 to TRBJ2-2, with 14 bases matching TRBD2. Germline lookup yields CDR1 SGHKS and CDR2 YYEKEE (reference sequence). V trimming: 4 bases; J trimming: 5 bases; junction bases outside the gene matches: 4. CDR3 size: 16 residues. CDR3 sequence reads: CASSLRTSGRTGELFF. For the CDR3, the DNA is TGTGCCAGCAGCCTCCGGACTAGCGGGAGGACCGGGGAGCTGTTTTTT.

In its sample, this clonotype was seen a few times. This sequence joins TRBV7-2 and TRBJ1-2; D is uncertain. Trimming left V 2 bases short and J 8 bases short, with 21 bases between. Germline lookup yields CDR1 SGHTA and CDR2 FQGNSA. CDR3 length equals 16 residues. The CDR3 reads CASSLNPSAATWGYTF. The CDR3 nucleotides are TGTGCCAGCAGCTTAAATCCTTCGGCAGCAACCTGGGGCTACACCTTC.

Regarding this clonotype: This may arise from a read error, as a much more abundant clone is one base away. V and J are TRBV5-1 and TRBJ2-5, with D possibly being TRBD2 (6 bases). The CDR3 sequence is 16 residues long. The V end lost 4 bases, the J end lost 5 bases, and 21 bases lay between the germline ends. Germline V gene data show CDR1 as SGHRS and CDR2 as YFSETQ. CDR3 DNA sequence: TGCGCCAGCAGCGCGGGGTCCCCTCGGGTTCACGAGACCCAGTACTTC. Residues: CASSAGSPRVHETQYF.

A few counts support this clonotype. V gene TRBV20-1 combines with J gene TRBJ2-5, with TRBD2 matching 10 bases. The V segment lost 0 bases and the J segment 8 bases; nucleotides outside the gene matches: 9. The CDR3 has 15 amino acids. Germline CDR1 is DFQATT and CDR2 is SNEGSKA (reference sequence). The CDR3 region has the DNA TGCAGTGCTAGAGATCATGTGGCTAGCGGGAGCACCCAGTACTTC. Its protein product is CSARDHVASGSTQYF.

For this clonotype: One end of the junction is discordant with germline, which a read error may explain. The gene calls are TRBV20-1 and TRBJ2-6; possible D gene TRBD1, 5 bases. This CDR3 spans 14 amino acids. Germline V gene lookup returns CDR1 DFQATT and CDR2 SNEGSKA (reference sequence). The CDR3 DNA follows: TGCAGTGTCCTTAGACCCTCTGGGGCAAACGTCCTGACTTTC. This sequence encodes CSVLRPSGANVLTF.

This clonotype was seen at least ten times. This rearrangement joins TRBV5-1 to TRBJ1-1; 8 positions match TRBD1. Germline CDR1 reads SGHRS; CDR2 reads YFSETQ. The CDR3 has 12 residues. Germline trimming cut 4 bases from V and 6 bases from J; bases unmatched to any gene: 2. This chain's CDR3 is CASSPQGAEAFF. In nucleotides, the CDR3 is TGCGCCAGCAGCCCACAGGGGGCTGAAGCTTTCTTT. The full variable domain, in which reference TRBV5-1 and TRBJ1-1 provide the parts outside the CDR3, is KAGVTQTPRYLIKTRGQQVTLSCSPISGHRSVSWYQQTPGQGLQFLFEYFSETQRNKGNFPGRFSGRQFSNSRSEMNVSTLELGDSALYLCASSPQGAEAFFGQGTRLTVV.

Many counts were recorded for this clonotype. The chain links TRBV5-1 to TRBJ2-7; 7 bases line up with TRBD2. Germline CDR1 is SGHRS and CDR2 is YFSETQ. The CDR3 consists of 18 residues. The trim removed 0 bases at V and 3 bases at J, leaving 15 bases unmatched. The CDR3 DNA follows: TGCGCCAGCAGCTTGGATCCTAGCGGTGGAGCATTGTACTACGAGCAGTACTTC. Its protein product is CASSLDPSGGALYYEQYF.

This clonotype was picked up many times. The chain combines TRBV29-1 with TRBJ1-1, with D possibly TRBD1 on 5 matching bases. CDR1 is SQVTM, CDR2 ANQGSEA, per germline. The CDR3 runs to 14 residues. The ends were cut back, 7 bases at V and 11 bases at J, with 26 bases in the middle. The CDR3 nucleotides are TGCAGCGGGAGCTCAGGGAGACTTTCCACTGGGGCTTTCTTT. Protein sequence: CSGSSGRLSTGAFF.